Listed below are T cell receptor beta chains from one sample, sequenced in a study of cytomegalovirus exposure and HLA in healthy donors. Sequenced by immunoSEQ multiplex PCR; TCRdb stores in-frame clones only, minus some. The sample contains more than 250,000 clones, 86% of which appear only once. Sequencing was carried out using PBMCs. All receptors derive from a woman between 18 and 30 years old in good health and CMV-seronegative. The CDR3 runs from the conserved cysteine through the conserved F or W. D genes are given only for firm matches. Size values are once, few and many counts, or a class for expanded clones, and some rows have none.

d_gene,v_gene,abundance,j_gene,CDR3aa,CDR3nt
TRBD2,TRBV9,.,TRBJ2-3,CASSPAGAWTRSTDTQYF,TGTGCCAGCAGCCCCGCGGGAGCCTGGACCCGCAGCACAGATACGCAGTATTTT
.,TRBV5-4,.,TRBJ1-2,CASSPPGTLISRGYTF,TGTGCCAGCAGCCCCCCCGGGACACTCATTTCGCGTGGCTACACCTTC
TRBD2,TRBV27,.,TRBJ2-1,CASSSGLRHRNEQFF,TGTGCCAGCAGTTCGGGACTACGCCACCGGAATGAGCAGTTCTTC
.,TRBV5-1,.,TRBJ2-5,CASSVLGGQNQETQYF,TGCGCCAGCAGCGTTCTAGGAGGACAGAACCAAGAGACCCAGTACTTC
.,TRBV5-1,.,TRBJ2-1,CASSSVSATGEQFF,TGCGCCAGCAGCTCCGTTAGCGCTACAGGGGAGCAGTTCTTC
.,TRBV11-2,.,TRBJ1-1,CASSLSVPMNTEAFF,TGTGCCAGCAGCTTGTCAGTGCCCATGAACACTGAAGCTTTCTTT
TRBD1,TRBV4-2,.,TRBJ1-2,CASSQERGQFDYGYTF,TGTGCCAGCAGCCAAGAAAGGGGGCAATTCGACTATGGCTACACCTTC
TRBD1,TRBV25-1,.,TRBJ2-1,CASSESQGATSSYNEQFF,TGTGCCAGCAGTGAATCGCAGGGGGCTACTAGCTCCTACAATGAGCAGTTCTTC
TRBD2,TRBV18,.,TRBJ2-7,CASSPGLSASYEQYF,TGTGCCAGCTCACCGGGACTATCCGCCTCCTACGAGCAGTACTTC
.,TRBV5-6,.,TRBJ2-5,CASSFGTGQTQYF,TGTGCCAGCAGCTTCGGTACAGGGCAAACCCAGTACTTC
TRBD1,TRBV19,.,TRBJ1-2,CASSRQGFDYGYTF,TGTGCCAGTAGTCGACAGGGGTTCGACTATGGCTACACCTTC
.,TRBV7-2,once,TRBJ2-7,CASSLDPGASYEQYF,TGTGCCAGCAGCTTAGACCCGGGAGCCTCCTACGAGCAGTACTTC
.,TRBV6-6,.,TRBJ1-5,CASRKDGGPQNQPQHF,TGTGCCAGCAGGAAAGACGGGGGACCTCAGAATCAGCCCCAGCATTTT
TRBD1,TRBV6-5,.,TRBJ1-2,CASSYTQGQGDGYTF,TGTGCCAGCAGTTACACTCAGGGACAGGGTGATGGCTACACCTTC
TRBD1,TRBV7-8,once,TRBJ1-3,CASSMDRVSGNTIYF,TGTGCCAGCAGCATGGACAGGGTTTCCGGAAACACCATATATTTT
TRBD2,TRBV5-1,few,TRBJ2-7,CASSLGTSGTYEQYF,TGCGCCAGCAGCCTAGGGACTAGCGGTACCTACGAGCAGTACTTC
.,TRBV11-1,once,TRBJ2-7,CASSSPGQPYEQYF,TGTGCCAGCAGTTCTCCTGGACAGCCATACGAGCAGTACTTC
.,TRBV6-5,.,TRBJ1-2,CASSYSGIGYTF,TGTGCCAGCAGTTATTCGGGGATCGGCTACACCTTC